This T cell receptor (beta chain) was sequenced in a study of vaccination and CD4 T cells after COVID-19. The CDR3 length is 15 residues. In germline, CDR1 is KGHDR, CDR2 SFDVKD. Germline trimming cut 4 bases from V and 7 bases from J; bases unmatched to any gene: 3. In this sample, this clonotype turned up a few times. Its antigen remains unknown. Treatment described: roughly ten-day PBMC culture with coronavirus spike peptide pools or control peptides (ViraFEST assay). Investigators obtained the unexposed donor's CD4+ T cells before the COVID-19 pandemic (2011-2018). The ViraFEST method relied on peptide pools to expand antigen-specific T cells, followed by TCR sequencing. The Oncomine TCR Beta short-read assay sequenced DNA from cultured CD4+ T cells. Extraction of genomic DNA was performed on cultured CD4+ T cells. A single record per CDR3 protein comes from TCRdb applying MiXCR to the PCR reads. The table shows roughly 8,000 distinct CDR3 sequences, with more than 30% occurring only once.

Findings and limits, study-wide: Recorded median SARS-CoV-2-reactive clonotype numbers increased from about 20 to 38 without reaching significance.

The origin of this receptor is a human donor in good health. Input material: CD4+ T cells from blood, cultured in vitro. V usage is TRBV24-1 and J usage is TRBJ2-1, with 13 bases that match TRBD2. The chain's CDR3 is CATSDQTSGRNEQFF. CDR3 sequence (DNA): TGTGCCACCAGTGACCAGACTAGCGGGAGGAATGAGCAGTTCTTC.